This T cell receptor beta chain was captured by sequencing in a study of read filtering for tumor transcriptome and immune sequencing. This CDR3 contains 14 residues. Germline assignment: CDR1 GTSNPN and CDR2 SVGIG (reference sequence). The V and J ends lost 1 base and 1 base respectively, with 8 bases between them. This clonotype was recorded at least ten times. This library used approximately 370 ng RNA and molecular barcoded adaptors spanning alpha/delta and beta/gamma chains. From the reads, TCRdb called clonotypes with MiXCR, one entry per CDR3 protein. Among around 38,000 distinct CDR3 sequences listed, around 15% were seen once.

Sequenced: a population of CD138-negative cells sorted from bone marrow. The V gene is TRBV30, the J gene TRBJ2-1, with D uncertain. The source of this sequence is a donor at least 40 years old with multiple myeloma. In nucleotides, the CDR3 is TGTGCCTGGAGTGGTGGCAGTTCCTACAATGAGCAGTTCTTC. Translation gives CAWSGGSSYNEQFF.